One and the same sample provided the 10 T cell receptor beta chains below, sequenced in a study of metastatic and nonmetastatic thyroid tumors. Through MiXCR, TCRdb re-clonotyped the PCR reads. This repertoire shows fewer than 7,500 clones, roughly 28% found once; its top ten account for around 15%. Thyroid surgery had not been preceded by any treatment in any patient. Specimen: adjacent normal tissue. Receptors originate from a female donor with papillary thyroid cancer or a benign thyroid nodule (not recorded which). Some clones in this sample may be carry-over from other donors' samples.

This clone was detected only once. The V and J genes are TRBV20-1 and TRBJ1-1; D might be TRBD1 (6 bases). The ends were cut back, 2 bases at V and 11 bases at J, with 12 bases in the middle. This CDR3 contains 11 residues. Per germline, CDR1 DFQATT and CDR2 SNEGSKA (reference sequence). DNA for the CDR3: TGCAGTGCTAGACCTCAGGGGATGGCTTTCTTT. Its translation: CSARPQGMAFF.

The J gene is TRBJ2-3, the V gene TRBV7-3; 11 bases align to TRBD2. Germline V CDR1 and CDR2: SGHTA, FQGTGA. This CDR3 has 18 residues. Trimming at V came to 0 bases and at J to 3 bases, leaving 8 bases not matched to a gene. The CDR3 DNA reads as TGTGCCAGCAGCTTAACCCAAATAGCGGGAGGGCCAACAGATACGCAGTATTTT. This sequence encodes CASSLTQIAGGPTDTQYF.

This chain links TRBV10-3 with TRBJ2-7; D is possibly TRBD2 (5 bases). Trimming shortened V by 0 bases and J by 0 bases, and 15 bases separated the two germline ends. This CDR3 has 17 residues. In germline, CDR1 is ENHRY, CDR2 SYGVKD. Here the CDR3 DNA reads TGTGCCATCAGTGAGTCGAAAGGACTTATCAGCTCCTACGAGCAGTACTTC. Amino acids: CAISESKGLISSYEQYF.

A remark on this clone: Here the CDR3 omits its conserved ending phenylalanine or tryptophan, so a read error is the likely source. Because the CDR3's place on the DNA is in doubt, the DNA is left out and the CDR3 is given as listed by TCRdb. The CDR3 sequence is CATSRGGIWYQPQPI. The chain recombines TRBV15 with TRBJ1-5. Counting both end residues, the CDR3 totals 15 amino acids. The V gene's germline CDR1 is LNHNV and CDR2 YYDKDF (reference sequence).

The V call is TRBV12-3 or TRBV12-4, the J call TRBJ2-2; TRBD2 agrees at 15 bases. V was clipped by 5 bases and J by 5 bases; unmatched bases: 6. The CDR3 runs to 17 residues. The CDR3 bases are TGTGCCAGCAGTCATCCGGGACTAGCGGGAGGTACCGGGGAGCTGTTTTTT. It is translated as CASSHPGLAGGTGELFF.

This clone was counted at least ten times. The chain joins TRBV27 to TRBJ2-1, with a possible D match to TRBD1 (5 bases). Per germline, CDR1 MNHEY and CDR2 SMNVEV (reference sequence). The CDR3 extends over 15 amino acids. V was shortened by 7 bases and J by 4 bases, with 17 bases between the two germline ends. The DNA of the CDR3 is TGTGCCAGCACCCTAACACCAAGGGGTTACAATGAGCAGTTCTTC. The encoded protein is CASTLTPRGYNEQFF.

This clone is large in the sample. The rearrangement joins TRBV28 to TRBJ1-2, with a tentative D call TRBD1 (6 bases). The CDR3 runs to 15 residues. Germline values: CDR1 MDHEN, CDR2 SYDVKM. Trimming stripped 5 bases from V and 2 bases from J, with 15 bases between. CDR3 protein: CASSPGGGRNYGYTF. The CDR3 DNA sequence: TGTGCCAGCAGTCCGGGGGGCGGGAGGAACTATGGCTACACCTTC.

In this sample, this clone turned up once. This chain joins TRBV11-2 and TRBJ2-7; D remains unclear. This CDR3 is built from 13 residues. The germline CDR1 and CDR2 sequences are SGHAT and FQNNGV. V gave up 2 bases and J gave up 5 bases, with 10 bases separating them. The CDR3 bases are TGTGCCAGCAGCTTACTAGATTTCCACGAGCAGTACTTC. As protein: CASSLLDFHEQYF.

By sample fraction, this clone is medium-sized. The rearrangement joins TRBV11-1 to TRBJ1-3; TRBD1 might be the D (5 bases). V was trimmed by 3 bases and J by 1 base, leaving 13 bases between them. The germline gives CDR1 SGHAT, CDR2 FQDESV (reference sequence). CDR3 length equals 16 residues. For the CDR3, the DNA is TGTGCCAGCAGCTTCCCAGGGTCGCCTTCTGGAAACACCATATATTTT. This codes for CASSFPGSPSGNTIYF.

This clone is medium-sized by share. The V gene is TRBV12-3 or TRBV12-4, the J gene TRBJ1-1; D possibly corresponds to TRBD1 (5 bases). Deletions cut 8 bases from V and 1 base from J, with 14 bases between. The CDR3 runs to 14 residues. The DNA for the CDR3 is TGTGCCAGCTTTACGGGACGGGGGAACACTGAAGCTTTCTTT. It translates to CASFTGRGNTEAFF.